This TCR beta chain is drawn from a study of blood T cell repertoires in COVID-19. Looking at the study overall: Spain, Italy and the United States supplied samples that represented acute and convalescent COVID-19. The analysed material was cDNA or gDNA that came from T cells, B-cell-depleted T cells, or PBMCs.

As originally analysed: Using reference gene primer amplification, nucleated cell counts were estimated. The data were produced by immunoSEQ multiplex PCR, yet TCRdb's version contains in-frame clones alone and is incomplete. The V and J calls and the clone size are those of that table, but D and trimming were determined from the DNA. This sample has roughly 80,000 clones, with 82% found just once. The germline V gene has CDR1 MNHEY and CDR2 SMNVEV (reference sequence). Trimming removed 0 bases from V and 7 bases from J; junction bases left unmatched: 3. The CDR3 consists of 15 residues. The chain recombines TRBV27 with TRBJ1-6; 7 bases are a match to TRBD1. The receptor was isolated from a human donor in a cohort sampled during active COVID-19. Sequenced input: peripheral blood. CDR3 loop: CASSLSPGGNSPLHF. The CDR3 DNA follows: TGTGCCAGCAGTTTATCACCAGGGGGAAATTCACCCCTCCACTTT.